This TCR beta chain was sequenced in a study of PD-L1 blockade in urothelial cancer. The overall study: Individuals in the cohort had been given 0 to 3 earlier chemotherapy regimens. Analyzed time points were 3 weeks (second dose) and 6 weeks after therapy began.

Stated time point: pretreatment peripheral blood. Patients' urothelial carcinoma was locally advanced or metastatic. Assay: immunoSEQ multiplex PCR; the TCRdb copy retains only in-frame clones and omits some. Among 90,000 to 100,000 clones, 90% were seen once, and the ten largest hold under 2%. Germline CDR1 KGHSH, CDR2 LQKENI. The germline V and J ends were trimmed by 2 bases and 9 bases, with 5 bases remaining between them. The CDR3 runs to 11 residues. This TCR was recovered from a man between 60 and 70 years old with urothelial cancer. The sample in question was PBMCs, obtained around atezolizumab (anti-PD-L1) treatment. The chain employs TRBV18 and TRBJ2-1; D is ambiguous. CDR3 coding DNA: TGTGCCAGCTCACCATCGGGTGAGCAGTTCTTC. Its translation: CASSPSGEQFF.